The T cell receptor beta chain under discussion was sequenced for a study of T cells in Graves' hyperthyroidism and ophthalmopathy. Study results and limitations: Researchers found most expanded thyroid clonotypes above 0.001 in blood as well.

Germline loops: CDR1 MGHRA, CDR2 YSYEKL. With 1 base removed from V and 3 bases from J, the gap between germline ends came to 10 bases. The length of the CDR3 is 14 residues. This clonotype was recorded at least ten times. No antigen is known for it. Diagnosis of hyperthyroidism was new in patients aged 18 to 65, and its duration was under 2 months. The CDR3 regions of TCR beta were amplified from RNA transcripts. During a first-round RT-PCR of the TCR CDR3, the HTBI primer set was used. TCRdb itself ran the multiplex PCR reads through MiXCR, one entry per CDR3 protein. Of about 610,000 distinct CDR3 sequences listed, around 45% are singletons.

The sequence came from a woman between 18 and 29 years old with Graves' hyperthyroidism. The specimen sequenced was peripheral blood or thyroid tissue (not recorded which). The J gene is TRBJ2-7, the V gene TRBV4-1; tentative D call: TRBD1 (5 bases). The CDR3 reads CASSQGSGIYEQYF. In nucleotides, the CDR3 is TGCGCCAGCAGCCAAGGATCAGGGATCTACGAGCAGTACTTC.